The rows below give T cell receptor beta chains drawn from one sample of a study of cytomegalovirus exposure and HLA in healthy donors. The data were produced by immunoSEQ multiplex PCR, yet TCRdb's version contains in-frame clones alone and is incomplete. The sample holds roughly 100,000 clones, roughly 80% seen once. Sequenced material: PBMCs. These TCRs come from a man aged 45-65 years in good health and CMV-seronegative. Both conserved end residues are trimmed from each CDR3.

J gene | V gene | CDR3 protein
TRBJ2-7 | TRBV6-5 | ASSYRPRVPYEQY
TRBJ1-1 | TRBV7-2 | ASSLQKGGTTEAF
TRBJ1-2 | TRBV21-1 | ASSKVTGDYGYT
TRBJ2-5 | TRBV10-3 | AISRAAGGETQY
TRBJ1-1 | TRBV7-2 | ASSREGVWTEAF
TRBJ1-2 | TRBV11-2 | ASSFGTGGSYGYT
TRBJ1-3 | TRBV5-4 | ASSLGLGNTIY
TRBJ2-3 | TRBV11-2 | ASSPREGNTDTQY
TRBJ2-1 | TRBV7-8 | ASSFRTTSSYNEQF
TRBJ1-5 | TRBV5-1 | ASSLNREQPQH
TRBJ1-1 | TRBV10-3 | AISESGGNTEAF
TRBJ1-2 | TRBV2 | ASSGGQYGYT
TRBJ1-5 | TRBV5-1 | ASSLLANGQPQH
TRBJ2-5 | TRBV19 | ASSTGTGETQY
TRBJ1-1 | TRBV7-9 | SSSSPDRAKAF
TRBJ2-5 | TRBV28 | ASNPPAGTKGETQY
TRBJ2-1 | TRBV19 | ASAPRQGSYNEQF
TRBJ2-3 | TRBV11-2 | ASSSTSLSTDTQY
TRBJ1-4 | TRBV28 | ASSPRWEKLF
TRBJ2-3 | TRBV6-1 | ASSATSGGRDTQY
TRBJ1-3 | TRBV5-1 | ASSETGSEANTIY
TRBJ1-4 | TRBV28 | ASSLGGATNEKLF
TRBJ2-3 | TRBV9 | ASSVDLATDTQY
TRBJ1-6 | TRBV30 | AWSVRTGDSPLH
TRBJ2-1 | TRBV19 | ASSNRDNEQF
TRBJ2-3 | TRBV28 | AQGLASGGPTDTQY
TRBJ1-5 | TRBV4-1 | ASSQGGQGYQPQH
TRBJ2-5 | TRBV19 | ASSPKNRDRRAAQY
TRBJ1-6 | TRBV12-5 | ASTSTGTLH
TRBJ2-2 | TRBV2 | ASSEFRNTGELF
TRBJ1-2 | TRBV19 | ASSIGDRGST
TRBJ2-3 | TRBV7-3 | ASSPEASTDTQY
TRBJ2-5 | TRBV10-1 | ASSEGLAGETQY
TRBJ1-1 | TRBV28 | ASSFNRDKTEAF
TRBJ1-5 | TRBV7-8 | ASSWGTWAGTDQPQH
TRBJ1-3 | TRBV5-3 | ARPQGASGNTIY
TRBJ2-5 | TRBV4-1 | ASSVRGGVGETQY
TRBJ2-1 | TRBV28 | ASSGTGGWNEQF
TRBJ1-5 | TRBV6-1 | ASSDTGTGLEQPQH
TRBJ1-1 | TRBV5-1 | ASSTTGQISGTEAF
TRBJ2-3 | TRBV11-2 | ASSLVGRGQSQY
TRBJ1-6 | TRBV6-5 | ASSYSSGLSNSPLH
TRBJ2-7 | TRBV5-5 | ASSSPGSSYEQY
TRBJ2-3 | TRBV11-3 | ASSLGGVTDTQY
TRBJ1-2 | TRBV6-1 | ASRKIQGSDGYT
TRBJ2-5 | TRBV5-4 | ASSLGWRGEQY
TRBJ1-1 | TRBV4-3 | ASRAGGTGNTEAF
TRBJ1-6 | TRBV30 | AWSENSGGGNSPLH
TRBJ1-4 | TRBV7-9 | ASSQDRATEKLF
TRBJ2-2 | TRBV9 | ASSVEGGRTGELF
TRBJ2-5 | TRBV6-6 | ASSPGGSETQY
TRBJ2-1 | TRBV5-1 | ASSPQASGGANEQF
TRBJ1-4 | TRBV5-1 | ASSLALDRGNEKLF
TRBJ2-2 | TRBV7-9 | ASSLSGVDTGELF
TRBJ1-3 | TRBV7-8 | ASSHRQGAIGNTIY
TRBJ2-5 | TRBV9 | ASSVSGQETQY
TRBJ2-3 | TRBV2 | ASRPGWGTGGTDTQY
TRBJ1-1 | TRBV7-8 | ASSLGTGRVGAF
TRBJ2-2 | TRBV7-2 | ASSIWPNTGELF